The source of this TCR beta chain is a study of chronic HIV infection and antiretroviral therapy. Ten or more counts support this clonotype. TCRdb re-analysed the 5' RACE reads in MiXCR, keeping a single row per CDR3 protein. The sample carries 39,000 or so distinct CDR3 sequences, 7.5% to 9% recorded once. Sequencing was carried out using peripheral blood. The source is an adult who had HIV and had not received antiretroviral therapy, or was an uninfected healthy control (not recorded which).

DNA for the CDR3: TGCAGCGTTGAAGACCAGGGATCCCGCGAGCAGTACTTC. Protein sequence: CSVEDQGSREQYF. The chain uses TRBV29-1 and TRBJ2-7, with TRBD1 as a possible D gene (5 bases). The CDR3 is 13 amino acids. V lost 0 bases and J 6 bases, leaving 12 bases between the germline ends. CDR1 is SQVTM, CDR2 ANQGSEA, per germline.